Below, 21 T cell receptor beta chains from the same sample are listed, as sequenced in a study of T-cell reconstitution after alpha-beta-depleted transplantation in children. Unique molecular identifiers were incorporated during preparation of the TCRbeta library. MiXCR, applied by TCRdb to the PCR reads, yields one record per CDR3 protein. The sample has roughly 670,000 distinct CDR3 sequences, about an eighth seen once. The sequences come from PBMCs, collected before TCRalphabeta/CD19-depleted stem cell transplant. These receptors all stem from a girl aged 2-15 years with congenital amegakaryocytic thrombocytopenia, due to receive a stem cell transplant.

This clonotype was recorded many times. The CDR3 protein is CSAAPAAPITDTQYF. Here the CDR3 DNA reads TGCAGTGCCGCGCCTGCGGCACCTATCACAGATACGCAGTATTTT. The rearrangement uses TRBV20-1 and TRBJ2-3; D ambiguous. The CDR3 extends over 15 amino acids. The V gene's germline CDR1 is DFQATT and CDR2 SNEGSKA (reference sequence). V was cut by 6 bases and J by 2 bases, with 18 bases left in between.

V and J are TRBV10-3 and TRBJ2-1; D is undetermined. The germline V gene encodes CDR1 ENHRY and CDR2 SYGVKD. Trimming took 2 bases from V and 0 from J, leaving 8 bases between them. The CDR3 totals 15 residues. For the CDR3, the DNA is TGTGCCATCAGTGAGCGGATGGACTCCTACAATGAGCAGTTCTTC. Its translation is CAISERMDSYNEQFF.

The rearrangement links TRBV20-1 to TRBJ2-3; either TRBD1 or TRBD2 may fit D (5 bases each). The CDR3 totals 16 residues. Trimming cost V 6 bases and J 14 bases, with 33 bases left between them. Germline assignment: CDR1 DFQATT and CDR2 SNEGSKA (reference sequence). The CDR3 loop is CSASTDSRAPGSSRYF. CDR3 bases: TGCAGTGCCTCGACAGACTCGCGGGCGCCAGGGTCCTCGCGGTATTTT.

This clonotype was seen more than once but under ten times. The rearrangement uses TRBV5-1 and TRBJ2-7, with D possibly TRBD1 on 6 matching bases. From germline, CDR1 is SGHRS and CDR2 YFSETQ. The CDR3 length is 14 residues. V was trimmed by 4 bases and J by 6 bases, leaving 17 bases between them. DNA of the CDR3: TGCGCCAGCAGCACCGGGACAAGAAATTCCGAGCAGTACTTC. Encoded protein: CASSTGTRNSEQYF.

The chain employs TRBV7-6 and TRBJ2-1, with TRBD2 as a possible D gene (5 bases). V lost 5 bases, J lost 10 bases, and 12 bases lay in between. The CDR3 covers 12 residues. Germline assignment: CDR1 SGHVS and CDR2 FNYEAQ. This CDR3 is CASSRLRGEQFF. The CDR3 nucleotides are TGTGCCAGCAGCCGACTGCGCGGGGAGCAGTTCTTC.

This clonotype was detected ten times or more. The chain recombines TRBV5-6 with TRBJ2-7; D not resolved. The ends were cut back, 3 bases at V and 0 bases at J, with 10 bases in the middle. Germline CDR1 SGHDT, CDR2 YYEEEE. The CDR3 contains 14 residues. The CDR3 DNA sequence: TGTGCCAGCAGCTCATCAGGATTCTCCTACGAGCAGTACTTC. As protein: CASSSSGFSYEQYF. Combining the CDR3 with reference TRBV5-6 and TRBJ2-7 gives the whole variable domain DAGVTQSPTHLIKTRGQQVTLRCSPKSGHDTVSWYQQALGQGPQFIFQYYEEEERQRGNFPDRFSGHQFPNYSSELNVNALLLGDSALYLCASSSSGFSYEQYFGPGTRLTVT.

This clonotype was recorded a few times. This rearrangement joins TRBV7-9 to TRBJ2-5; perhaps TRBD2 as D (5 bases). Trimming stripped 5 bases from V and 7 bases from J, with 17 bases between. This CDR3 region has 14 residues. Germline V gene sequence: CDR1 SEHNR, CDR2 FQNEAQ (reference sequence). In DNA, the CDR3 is TGTGCCAGCAGCATACGAGCGGTCGCTGGGACCCAGTACTTC. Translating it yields CASSIRAVAGTQYF. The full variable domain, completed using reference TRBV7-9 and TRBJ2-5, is DTGVSQNPRHKITKRGQNVTFRCDPISEHNRLYWYRQTLGQGPEFLTYFQNEAQLEKSRLLSDRFSAERPKGSFSTLEIQRTEQGDSAMYLCASSIRAVAGTQYFGPGTRLLVL.

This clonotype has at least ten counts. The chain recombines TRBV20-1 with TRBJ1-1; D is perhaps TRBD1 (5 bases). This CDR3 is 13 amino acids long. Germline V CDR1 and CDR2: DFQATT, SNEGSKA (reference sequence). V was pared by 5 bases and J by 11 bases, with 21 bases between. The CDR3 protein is CSAPPQGAGGAFF. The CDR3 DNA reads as TGCAGTGCTCCCCCCCAGGGAGCCGGCGGGGCTTTCTTT.

Here the CDR3 DNA reads TGTGCCACCAGCCTAAACCCGGGGGGGAGTGGAGATACGCAGTATTTT. It codes for CATSLNPGGSGDTQYF. The V gene is TRBV15, the J gene TRBJ2-3, with 8 nucleotides matching TRBD2. From germline, CDR1 is LNHNV and CDR2 YYDKDF (reference sequence). The CDR3 covers 16 residues. Unmatched junction bases numbered 12, after V lost 5 bases and J lost 5 bases.

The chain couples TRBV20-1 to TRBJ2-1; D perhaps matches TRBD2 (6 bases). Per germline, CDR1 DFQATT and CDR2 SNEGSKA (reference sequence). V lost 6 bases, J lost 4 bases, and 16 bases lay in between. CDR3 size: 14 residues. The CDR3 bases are TGCAGTGCCCCCCCCGGGACTCGTTACAATGAGCAGTTCTTC. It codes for CSAPPGTRYNEQFF.

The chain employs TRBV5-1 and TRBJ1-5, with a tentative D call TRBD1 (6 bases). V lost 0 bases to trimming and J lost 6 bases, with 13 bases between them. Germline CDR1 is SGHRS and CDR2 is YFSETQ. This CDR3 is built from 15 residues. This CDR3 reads CASSLDGTPPQPQHF. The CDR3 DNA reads TGCGCCAGCAGCTTGGACGGGACACCACCTCAGCCCCAGCATTTT.

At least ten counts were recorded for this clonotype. The CDR3 loop is CASRERSSYEQYF. CDR3 DNA: TGTGCCAGCAGGGAGCGGTCGTCCTACGAGCAGTACTTC. V usage is TRBV12-3 or TRBV12-4 and J usage is TRBJ2-7; D may be TRBD2 (5 bases). Deletions cut 6 bases from V and 1 base from J, with 10 bases between. The CDR3 is 13 amino acids.

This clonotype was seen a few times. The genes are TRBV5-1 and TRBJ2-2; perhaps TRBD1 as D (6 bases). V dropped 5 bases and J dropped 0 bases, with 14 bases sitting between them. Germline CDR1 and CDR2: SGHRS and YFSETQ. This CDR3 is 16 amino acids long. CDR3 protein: CASRLRDTANTGELFF. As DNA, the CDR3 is TGCGCCAGCAGGCTAAGGGACACCGCGAACACCGGGGAGCTGTTTTTT.

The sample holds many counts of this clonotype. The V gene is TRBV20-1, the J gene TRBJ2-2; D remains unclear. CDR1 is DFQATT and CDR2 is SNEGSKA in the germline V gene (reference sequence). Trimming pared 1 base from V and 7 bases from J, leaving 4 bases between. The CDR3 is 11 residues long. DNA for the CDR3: TGCAGTGCTAGAGTGGGCGGGGAGCTGTTTTTT. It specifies CSARVGGELFF.

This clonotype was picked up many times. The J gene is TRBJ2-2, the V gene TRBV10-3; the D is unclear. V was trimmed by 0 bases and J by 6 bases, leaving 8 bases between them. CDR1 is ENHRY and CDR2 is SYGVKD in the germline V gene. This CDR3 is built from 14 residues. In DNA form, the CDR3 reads TGTGCCATCAGTGAGTCGTCCCGGCCCGGGGAGCTGTTTTTT. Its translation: CAISESSRPGELFF.

The CDR3 DNA sequence: TGTGCCAGTTCCGGGACACCGAACACCGGGGAGCTGTTTTTT. Its translation is CASSGTPNTGELFF. V usage is TRBV19 and J usage is TRBJ2-2; weak D call: TRBD1 (6 bases). Trimming cost V 8 bases and J 0 bases, with 10 bases left between them. CDR3 length: 14 amino acids. CDR1 is LNHDA, CDR2 SQIVND, per germline (reference sequence).

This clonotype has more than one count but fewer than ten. The CDR3 DNA sequence: TGTGCCAGCAGCCAAGTTGGTACAGGGGACTACGAGCAGTACTTC. Translated, it gives CASSQVGTGDYEQYF. V usage is TRBV4-2 and J usage is TRBJ2-7, with 7 nucleotides matching TRBD1. The CDR3 is 15 residues long. The germline CDR1 and CDR2 sequences are LGHNA and YNFKEQ. Losses at the gene ends were 1 base for V and 3 bases for J; bases not matched to a gene: 6.

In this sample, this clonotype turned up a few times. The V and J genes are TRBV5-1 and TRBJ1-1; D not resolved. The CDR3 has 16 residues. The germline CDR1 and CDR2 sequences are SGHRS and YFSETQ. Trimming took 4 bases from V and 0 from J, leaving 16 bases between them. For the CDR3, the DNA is TGCGCCAGCAGCCCTTCGGGAGCTCTGATGAACACTGAAGCTTTCTTT. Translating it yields CASSPSGALMNTEAFF. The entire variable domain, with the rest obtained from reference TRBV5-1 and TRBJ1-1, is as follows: KAGVTQTPRYLIKTRGQQVTLSCSPISGHRSVSWYQQTPGQGLQFLFEYFSETQRNKGNFPGRFSGRQFSNSRSEMNVSTLELGDSALYLCASSPSGALMNTEAFFGQGTRLTVV.

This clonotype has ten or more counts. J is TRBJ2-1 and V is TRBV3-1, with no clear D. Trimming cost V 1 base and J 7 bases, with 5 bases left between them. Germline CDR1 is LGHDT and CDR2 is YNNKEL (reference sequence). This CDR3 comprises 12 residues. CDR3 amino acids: CASSQGWNEQFF. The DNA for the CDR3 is TGTGCCAGCAGCCAAGGTTGGAATGAGCAGTTCTTC.

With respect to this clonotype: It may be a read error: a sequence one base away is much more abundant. The CDR3 coding sequence is TGTGCCACCATTCGTGGCGGGAGGCCAGTGAATGAGCAGTCCTTC. This encodes CATIRGGRPVNEQSF. J is TRBJ2-1 and V is TRBV12-3 or TRBV12-4; 8 bases agree with TRBD2. The CDR3 consists of 15 residues.

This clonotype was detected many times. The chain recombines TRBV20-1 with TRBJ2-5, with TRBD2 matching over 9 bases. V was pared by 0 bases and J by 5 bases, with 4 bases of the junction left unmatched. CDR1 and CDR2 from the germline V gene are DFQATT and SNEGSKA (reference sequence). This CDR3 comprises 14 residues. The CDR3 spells CSAREIAGDETQYF. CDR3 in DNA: TGCAGTGCTAGAGAAATAGCGGGAGATGAGACCCAGTACTTC.